This T cell receptor beta chain was observed in a study of PD-L1 blockade in urothelial cancer. Study information: Patients began atezolizumab, 1,200 mg intravenously every 3 weeks, in the mid-2010s. Analysis of blood occurred 3 weeks (second dose) and 6 weeks after treatment start.

Study-level points and caveats: Expansion of tumor-associated blood clones at 3 weeks was greater in durable-benefit patients.

The J segment lost 6 bases and the V segment lost 3 bases, leaving 20 bases of the junction unmatched. CDR1 SGHKS and CDR2 YYEKEE come from the germline V gene (reference sequence). The CDR3 consists of 18 residues. Worth noting for this clone: Its antigen is currently unknown.

Time point specified: pretreatment peripheral blood. The table came from immunoSEQ multiplex PCR; TCRdb's copy has only in-frame clones and leaves some out. The sample holds tens of thousands of clones, around 88% seen once. The sequence was collected from a woman aged 55-69 years with urothelial cancer. This chain joins TRBV5-5 and TRBJ1-2; 7 nucleotides match TRBD1. Source: PBMCs, taken around atezolizumab (anti-PD-L1) treatment. The CDR3 loop is CASSSLPQQGRVKHGYTF. The CDR3 region has the DNA TGTGCCAGCAGCTCGCTGCCTCAACAGGGGCGAGTAAAGCATGGCTACACCTTC.